The clone carrying this T cell receptor beta chain showed up just once. These data originate in a study of early T cells in non-severe SARS-CoV-2 infection. Whole-study context: Chains were not paired, and sequencing was done on bulk RNA from unsorted whole blood.

Unique molecular identifiers were added to individual cDNA molecules. Each CDR3 protein is one row after TCRdb ran MiXCR on the 5' RACE reads. The sample lists about 88,000 distinct CDR3 sequences; 15% were seen once. The clonotype originates from an adult who was a healthcare worker with PCR-confirmed SARS-CoV-2 infection or an uninfected control (not recorded which). The sequenced sample was whole blood.

The CDR3 protein is CASSLLAAYEQYF. The CDR3 coding sequence is TGCGCCAGCAGCTTGCTGGCCGCCTACGAGCAGTACTTC. V is TRBV5-1 and J is TRBJ2-7; D gene uncertain. Germline CDR1 and CDR2: SGHRS and YFSETQ. The V end lost 1 base, the J end lost 2 bases, and 7 bases lay between the germline ends. The CDR3 length is 13 residues.